A selection of T cell receptor beta chains follows, all from one sample in a study of spatial heterogeneity in lung cancer. TCRdb fed the 5' RACE reads into MiXCR, producing one record per CDR3 protein. The table shows 50,000 to 60,000 distinct CDR3 sequences, with around 6.7% occurring only once. Sequencing was performed on PBMCs, taken at follow-up. These receptors were obtained from a female donor with early-stage non-small cell lung cancer. The CDR3 runs from the conserved cysteine through the conserved F or W. Fields, in order: CDR3 protein, CDR3 DNA, D gene, V gene, clone size, J gene. D genes are given only for firm matches. Not all rows give a size; the values are once, few, many and, for expanded clones, a class.

CASSLRTTGIVNTEAFF | TGTGCCAGCAGCTTAAGAACGACAGGGATCGTGAACACTGAAGCTTTCTTT | TRBD1 | TRBV11-2 | many | TRBJ1-1
CASSLNVGAEAFF | TGTGCCAGCAGCTTAAACGTCGGGGCTGAAGCTTTCTTT | . | TRBV7-9 | . | TRBJ1-1
CASSPRTDSGEQYF | TGTGCCAGCAGTCCCCGGACAGATTCGGGCGAGCAGTACTTC | . | TRBV6-2/TRBV6-3 | many | TRBJ2-7
CSAASEAGSYEQYF | TGCAGTGCTGCGTCCGAAGCGGGGTCTTACGAGCAGTACTTC | TRBD2 | TRBV20-1 | many | TRBJ2-7
CASSRHRGPATQYF | TGTGCCAGCAGTAGGCACCGAGGCCCCGCCACCCAGTACTTC | . | TRBV25-1 | few | TRBJ2-5
CSASPAGQLNSPLHF | TGCAGTGCTAGCCCTGCGGGACAGTTAAATTCACCCCTCCACTTT | TRBD1 | TRBV20-1 | few | TRBJ1-6
CASTPDSYNEQFF | TGCGCCAGCACCCCGGACAGCTACAATGAGCAGTTCTTC | . | TRBV5-1 | many | TRBJ2-1
CSARESVAKNIQYF | TGCAGTGCTAGAGAGTCGGTAGCCAAAAACATTCAGTACTTC | . | TRBV20-1 | many | TRBJ2-4
CAIRLSTEAFF | TGTGCCATCCGGCTCTCCACTGAAGCTTTCTTT | . | TRBV5-4 | many | TRBJ1-1
CASSFEGNTEAFF | TGTGCCAGCAGTTTCGAGGGGAACACTGAAGCTTTCTTT | . | TRBV12-3/TRBV12-4 | many | TRBJ1-1
CASSQDPAKNIQYF | TGCGCCAGCAGCCAAGATCCAGCCAAAAACATTCAGTACTTC | . | TRBV4-1 | few | TRBJ2-4